One sample yielded the 10 T cell receptor beta chains listed below, sequenced in a study of T cell responses to AZD1222 COVID-19 vaccine. The protocol was immunoSEQ multiplex PCR, while the TCRdb copy is restricted to in-frame clones and leaves out a portion. Among tens of thousands of clones listed, roughly 75% were seen once. The source was peripheral blood, collected 28 days after the second AZD1222 dose. These receptors all come from an adult who received the AZD1222 COVID-19 vaccine.

The V call is TRBV19, the J call TRBJ1-1; D call uncertain. Between the trimmed V and J ends, which lost 3 bases and 2 bases, there was a span of 7 bases. Germline values: CDR1 LNHDA, CDR2 SQIVND (reference sequence). The CDR3 length is 13 residues. The CDR3 region has the DNA TGTGCCAGTAGTATCAGGACTAACACTGAAGCTTTCTTT. It yields the protein CASSIRTNTEAFF.

This clone showed up just a few times. The chain has TRBV30 and TRBJ2-7; D is ambiguous. Germline values: CDR1 GTSNPN, CDR2 SVGIG (reference sequence). CDR3 length equals 13 residues. Trimming left V 0 bases short and J 3 bases short, with 9 bases between. This CDR3 reads CAWSVGTDYEQYF. DNA for the CDR3: TGTGCCTGGAGTGTAGGTACAGACTACGAGCAGTACTTC.

The chain links TRBV18 to TRBJ2-7, with 10 bases lining up with TRBD1. The CDR3 contains 16 residues. CDR1 is KGHSH and CDR2 is LQKENI in the germline V gene. V lost 5 bases to trimming and J lost 1 base; unmatched junction nucleotides: 8. Here the CDR3 reads CASSSVPGQGSYEQYF. The CDR3 nucleotides read TGTGCCAGCTCATCCGTTCCGGGACAGGGGTCCTACGAGCAGTACTTC.

The CDR3 sequence: CASSLEGGSHYGYTF. The CDR3 bases are TGTGCCAGCAGCTTGGAAGGGGGCTCGCACTATGGCTACACCTTC. The chain links TRBV5-5 to TRBJ1-2; TRBD1 aligns across 7 bases. The CDR3 length is 15 residues. The ends lost 0 bases at V and 3 bases at J; junction bases unmatched: 5. Germline V gives CDR1 SGHKS, CDR2 YYEKEE (reference sequence).

The J gene is TRBJ1-1, the V gene TRBV7-2; 7 bases agree with TRBD1. CDR1 and CDR2 from the germline V gene are SGHTA and FQGNSA. V gave up 5 bases and J gave up 5 bases; unmatched junction bases: 11. The CDR3 is made up of 15 amino acids. The CDR3 is CASSRSTGSTTEAFF. In DNA, the CDR3 is TGTGCCAGCAGCAGGTCGACAGGGAGTACTACTGAAGCTTTCTTT.

This chain's CDR3 is CASSLVDGVGEKLFF. CDR3 nucleotide sequence: TGTGCCAGCAGCTTAGTAGACGGAGTAGGGGAAAAACTGTTTTTT. The chain carries TRBV7-8 and TRBJ1-4; D call uncertain. The CDR3 runs 15 residues. CDR1 and CDR2 (germline): SGHVS, FQNEAQ. V was clipped by 1 base and J by 8 bases, with 14 bases between them.

This chain links TRBV27 with TRBJ2-7, with D perhaps TRBD2 (5 bases). The CDR3 consists of 13 residues. From germline, CDR1 is MNHEY and CDR2 SMNVEV (reference sequence). V lost 0 bases and J 5 bases, leaving 8 bases between the germline ends. CDR3 DNA sequence: TGTGCCAGCAGTTTATCGAGGGAAAACGAGCAGTACTTC. Translated, it gives CASSLSRENEQYF.

This clone has only one observation. Different DNA sequences within this sample yield the same CDR3. The genes are TRBV18 and TRBJ1-1, with a weak D call TRBD1 (6 bases). Deletions cut 0 bases from V and 1 base from J, with 12 bases between. CDR1 and CDR2 from the germline V gene are KGHSH and LQKENI. The CDR3 covers 16 residues. CDR3: CASSPPRGGKNTEAFF. In DNA form, the CDR3 reads TGTGCCAGCTCACCACCGAGGGGGGGTAAGAACACTGAAGCTTTCTTT. Full variable domain (outside the CDR3, taken from reference TRBV18 and TRBJ1-1): NAGVMQNPRHLVRRRGQEARLRCSPMKGHSHVYWYRQLPEEGLKFMVYLQKENIIDESGMPKERFSAEFPKEGPSILRIQQVVRGDSAAYFCASSPPRGGKNTEAFFGQGTRLTVV.

The V call is TRBV2, the J call TRBJ1-5; D unresolved. Per germline, CDR1 SNHLY and CDR2 FYNNEI. The CDR3 runs to 13 residues. V was pared by 4 bases and J by 4 bases, with 8 bases between. CDR3 coding DNA: TGTGCCAGCAGTGTTCAACAAAATCAGCCCCAGCATTTT. It is translated as CASSVQQNQPQHF. The variable domain in full, with the rest retrieved from reference TRBV2 and TRBJ1-5, is EPEVTQTPSHQVTQMGQEVILRCVPISNHLYFYWYRQILGQKVEFLVSFYNNEISEKSEIFDDQFSVERPDGSNFTLKIRSTKLEDSAMYFCASSVQQNQPQHFGDGTRLSIL.

The rearrangement uses TRBV6-5 and TRBJ2-7; 10 positions match TRBD2. With V trimmed by 6 bases and J by 2 bases, 4 bases remained unmatched. The CDR3 runs 14 residues. Germline CDR1 and CDR2: MNHEY and SVGAGI. CDR3 loop: CASRGGTSAYEQYF. In DNA form, the CDR3 reads TGTGCCAGCAGGGGAGGGACTAGCGCCTACGAGCAGTACTTC.